The clone carrying this T cell receptor (beta chain) was seen a few times. Its antigen is not known. MiXCR, run by TCRdb on the reads, gives a single entry per CDR3 protein. Of around 750,000 distinct CDR3 sequences in the sample, about 33% were seen once. This entry comes from a study of T cell repertoires in cytomegalovirus infection. Background on the study: CMV epitopes used comprised recently identified HLA-C-restricted ones and well-studied HLA-B-restricted ones. Evidence of both CMV infection and a matching HLA type came from public TCR beta signatures. General study findings and limits: HLA-C-restricted CMV clonotypes gave the most frequent clonotype in two of eight donors. Summed public TCR beta family frequency identified CMV carriers bearing the relevant HLA.

Germline V gene data show CDR1 as MNHEY and CDR2 as SMNVEV (reference sequence). V was pared by 6 bases and J by 0 bases, with 13 bases between. The CDR3 spans 15 residues. Sequenced here: cultured CD8+ T cells from PBMCs, sampled from culture after CMV antigen stimulation. This receptor was taken from a human donor in good health (CMV status not recorded). Some clones in this sample may be carry-over from other donors' samples. The chain has TRBV27 and TRBJ2-3, with a weak D call TRBD2 (6 bases). CDR3 DNA sequence: TGTGCCAGCAGCCTCCTAGCGCTTAGCACAGATACGCAGTATTTT. This codes for CASSLLALSTDTQYF.